The 21 T cell receptor beta chains below were found in one sample sequenced in a study of lung T cells in sarcoidosis with Löfgren's syndrome. One entry per CDR3 protein results from TCRdb running MiXCR on the reads. The data hold around 9,300 distinct CDR3 sequences, with approximately 21% observed a single time. Sequencing was performed on CD4+ T cells from bronchoalveolar lavage fluid. These receptors all stem from a human donor with sarcoidosis (Löfgren's syndrome or another form), or a control subject (not recorded which).

To note about this clonotype: At one boundary the junction diverges from the germline segment, which might be a read error. The chain couples TRBV7-2 to TRBJ2-2, with TRBD2 identical over 13 bases. Per the germline V gene, CDR1 is SGHTA and CDR2 is FQGNSA. The CDR3 covers 16 residues. The CDR3 bases are TGTGCCAGCAGCGAACTAGCGGGGGGGCCCAGCGGGGAGCTGCTTTTT. Translating gives CASSELAGGPSGELLF.

This clonotype has a count of ten or more. The V gene is TRBV7-8, the J gene TRBJ2-1, with a weak D call TRBD1 (5 bases). The CDR3 consists of 13 residues. The V gene's germline CDR1 is SGHVS and CDR2 FQNEAQ. Between the trimmed V and J ends, which lost 6 bases and 4 bases, there was a span of 10 bases. CDR3 sequence (DNA): TGTGCCAGCAGGCCCGGACAATACAATGAGCAGTTCTTC. It specifies CASRPGQYNEQFF.

At least ten counts were recorded for this clonotype. The J gene is TRBJ1-6, the V gene TRBV9; D is unclear. The CDR3 has 16 residues. V was cut by 0 bases and J by 4 bases, with 11 bases left in between. Germline CDR1 and CDR2: SGDLS and YYNGEE. For the CDR3, the DNA is TGTGCCAGCAGCGTAGAGGCCCTCACTTATAATTCACCCCTCCACTTT. Amino acid sequence: CASSVEALTYNSPLHF.

A word on this clonotype: This clone may be a read error of a much larger clone one base away. This chain joins TRBV18 and TRBJ2-3; perhaps TRBD1 as D (5 bases). Trimming shortened V by 3 bases and J by 8 bases, and 12 bases separated the two germline ends. This CDR3 spans 13 amino acids. Germline V CDR1 and CDR2: KGHSH, LQKENI. The CDR3 DNA reads TGTGCCAGCTCACCCAGGGTAGCAGGTACGCAGTATTTT. Its translation: CASSPRVAGTQYF.

This clonotype has a count of ten or more. J is TRBJ2-1 and V is TRBV15, with 11 bases that match TRBD2. CDR1 and CDR2 (germline): LNHNV, YYDKDF (reference sequence). This CDR3 is built from 17 residues. Unmatched junction bases numbered 6, after V lost 0 bases and J lost 5 bases. CDR3 protein: CATSRDPGLAAHNEQFF. In nucleotides, the CDR3 is TGTGCCACCAGCAGAGATCCGGGACTAGCGGCCCACAATGAGCAGTTCTTC.

This clonotype came up many times. This chain links TRBV19 with TRBJ1-4, with TRBD1 identical over 9 bases. In germline, CDR1 is LNHDA, CDR2 SQIVND (reference sequence). V lost 5 bases, J lost 5 bases, and 6 bases stayed unmatched. This CDR3 has 15 residues. The CDR3: CASSPAGTGNEKLFF. In nucleotides, the CDR3 is TGTGCCAGTAGTCCCGCCGGGACAGGGAATGAAAAACTGTTTTTT.

This clonotype was seen repeatedly, ten times or more. In DNA form, the CDR3 reads TGTGCCAGTAGTTCCCTCGGGACAGGGGGCACTGAAGCTTTCTTT. Translation gives CASSSLGTGGTEAFF. The rearrangement joins TRBV19 to TRBJ1-1, with TRBD1 matching 11 bases. The CDR3 consists of 15 residues. The V gene's germline CDR1 is LNHDA and CDR2 SQIVND (reference sequence). V was clipped by 5 bases and J by 4 bases; unmatched bases: 6.

This clonotype was seen at least ten times. The CDR3 loop reads CASSYSSYEQYF. Here the CDR3 DNA reads TGTGCCAGCAGTTATAGCTCCTACGAGCAGTACTTC. The chain is built from TRBV28 and TRBJ2-7; D uncertain. Trimming left V 4 bases short and J 0 bases short, with 4 bases between. The CDR3 loop spans 12 amino acids. Germline loops: CDR1 MDHEN, CDR2 SYDVKM.

Regarding this clonotype: A much larger clone differs from this one at a single base, so this may be a read error. J is TRBJ1-4 and V is TRBV27; the D is unclear. CDR1 is MNHEY, CDR2 SMNVEV, per germline (reference sequence). CDR3 length: 15 residues. The V end was cut by 4 bases, the J end by 4 bases, with 13 bases between. DNA for the CDR3: TGTGCCAGCAGTTCATCCTCGATGTATAATGAAAAACTGTTTTTT. This translates into CASSSSSMYNEKLFF. Using reference TRBV27 and TRBJ1-4 for the parts outside the CDR3, the full variable domain is EAQVTQNPRYLITVTGKKLTVTCSQNMNHEYMSWYRQDPGLGLRQIYYSMNVEVTDKGDVPEGYKVSRKEKRNFPLILESPSPNQTSLYFCASSSSSMYNEKLFFGSGTQLSVL.

This clonotype was detected many times. This chain links TRBV7-2 with TRBJ1-1, with D possibly being TRBD1 (5 bases). Germline loops: CDR1 SGHTA, CDR2 FQGNSA. Trimming removed 2 bases from V and 6 bases from J, with 13 bases in between. The CDR3 is 14 residues long. CDR3: CASSLWGVFAEAFF. In DNA form, the CDR3 reads TGTGCCAGCAGCTTATGGGGGGTATTCGCTGAAGCTTTCTTT.

This clonotype was picked up many times. The chain carries TRBV28 and TRBJ1-5; D perhaps matches TRBD1 (5 bases). Per germline, CDR1 MDHEN and CDR2 SYDVKM. The CDR3 runs 16 residues. Trimming removed 2 bases from V and 5 bases from J, with 16 bases in between. This CDR3 is CASSLGRGHGDQPQHF. The DNA of the CDR3 is TGTGCCAGCAGTTTAGGCCGCGGACACGGCGATCAGCCCCAGCATTTT.

This clonotype is termed medium-sized (0.01 to 0.1%). This chain joins TRBV5-8 and TRBJ1-1, with D possibly being TRBD1 (5 bases). Per germline, CDR1 SGHTS and CDR2 YDEGEE. Trimming shortened V by 4 bases and J by 2 bases, and 15 bases separated the two germline ends. This CDR3 comprises 15 residues. In DNA form, the CDR3 reads TGTGCCAGCAGCCTCTTCGGGGCAGCAAACACTGAAGCTTTCTTT. Its protein is CASSLFGAANTEAFF.

The chain combines TRBV10-2 with TRBJ2-1; D tentatively reads TRBD1 or TRBD2 (5 bases each). The CDR3 loop spans 14 amino acids. The germline V gene has CDR1 WSHSY and CDR2 SAAADI. Trimming cost V 5 bases and J 0 bases, with 8 bases left between them. CDR3 amino acids: CASSWGTSYNEQFF. In DNA, the CDR3 is TGCGCCAGCAGTTGGGGGACCTCCTACAATGAGCAGTTCTTC.

Note on this clonotype: Its ends do not fully match the called genes, so a read error is possible. CDR3 residues: CASGQDQQYGYTF. The CDR3 DNA is TGTGCCAGCGGCCAAGATCAACAGTATGGCTACACCTTC. V is TRBV14 and J is TRBJ1-2; D ambiguous. Germline V lookup: CDR1 SGHDN, CDR2 FVKESK. The CDR3 has 13 residues.

The chain combines TRBV2 with TRBJ1-5; D is undetermined. The germline V gene has CDR1 SNHLY and CDR2 FYNNEI. Trimming stripped 7 bases from V and 5 bases from J, with 9 bases between. This CDR3 region has 12 residues. The CDR3 is CASTNNYQPQHF. The CDR3 nucleotides read TGTGCCAGCACAAACAACTATCAGCCCCAGCATTTT.

This clonotype ranks as large (0.1 to 1%). The chain links TRBV28 to TRBJ2-7; no firm D call. This CDR3 has 12 residues. From germline, CDR1 is MDHEN and CDR2 SYDVKM. Trimming stripped 2 bases from V and 3 bases from J, with 5 bases between. CDR3 in DNA: TGTGCCAGCAGTTTAGGAAGCTACGAGCAGTACTTC. It encodes CASSLGSYEQYF.

This clonotype was found many times. J is TRBJ2-5 and V is TRBV20-1; the match to TRBD1 covers 7 bases. There are 14 residues in the CDR3. V trimming: 3 bases; J trimming: 3 bases; junction bases outside the gene matches: 7. Germline values: CDR1 DFQATT, CDR2 SNEGSKA (reference sequence). The CDR3 loop reads CSASPRQGKETQYF. CDR3 sequence (DNA): TGCAGTGCTAGTCCTAGACAGGGCAAAGAGACCCAGTACTTC.

By sample share, this clonotype is medium-sized. The chain has TRBV28 and TRBJ1-1; D is uncertain. This CDR3 spans 13 amino acids. With 6 bases removed from V and 0 bases from J, the gap between germline ends came to 8 bases. Germline V gene sequence: CDR1 MDHEN, CDR2 SYDVKM. The CDR3 sequence: CASRGFMNTEAFF. CDR3 DNA: TGTGCCAGCAGGGGATTCATGAACACTGAAGCTTTCTTT.

A remark on this clonotype: A much larger clone differs by one base, so this may be a read error. This chain joins TRBV30 and TRBJ1-1; 7 nucleotides agree with TRBD1. The CDR3 covers 14 residues. The germline gives CDR1 GTSNPN, CDR2 SVGIG (reference sequence). The CDR3 DNA is TGTGCCTGGACCCGGACAGGCTGGGGCACTGAATCTTTCTTT. Translation: CAWTRTGWGTESFF.

The sample holds one count of this clonotype. Since a much larger clone is just one base distant, this may be a read error. The chain uses TRBV20-1 and TRBJ1-2; TRBD1 matches 7 bases. Germline V lookup: CDR1 DFQATT, CDR2 SNEGSKA (reference sequence). CDR3 size: 13 residues. The CDR3 spells CSLRDRVSYGFTF. CDR3 DNA sequence: TGCAGTCTCCGAGACAGGGTGTCCTATGGCTTCACCTTC.

Relative to its sample, this clonotype is medium-sized. The chain employs TRBV6-1 and TRBJ1-5; 11 positions match TRBD1. Looked up from germline, CDR1 is MNHNS and CDR2 is SASEGT. There are 15 residues in the CDR3. The ends lost 6 bases at V and 4 bases at J; junction bases unmatched: 5. The CDR3 DNA reads TGTGCCAGCAGGGGACAGGGGGGGATTAATCAGCCCCAGCATTTT. Translation: CASRGQGGINQPQHF.